The clone carrying this T cell receptor beta chain showed up just a few times. The target antigen is unknown. The data originate from a study of Graves' ophthalmopathy and Graves' hyperthyroidism. Study-level information: No treatment had been given when peripheral blood was collected at initial diagnosis.

PBMCs were obtained from 8.5 to 10 ml of fresh peripheral blood. Study-wide results and limits: The model reached 70.59% sensitivity and under 75% specificity for predicting ophthalmopathy progression. Blood also carried most expanded thyroid clonotypes exceeding 0.001 frequency.

Germline trimming cut 3 bases from V and 1 base from J; bases unmatched to any gene: 4. Germline CDR1 and CDR2: SGHDN and FVKESK. The CDR3 loop spans 15 amino acids. The authors amplified TCR beta CDR3 regions, and they did so from RNA transcripts for repertoire sequencing. HTBI primers served in a first-round RT-PCR, which a second-round multiplex PCR followed. A single record per CDR3 protein comes from TCRdb applying MiXCR to the multiplex PCR reads. This sample carries some 520,000 distinct CDR3 sequences, approximately 14% of them seen once, and the ten largest clones take more than 8.5%. V gene TRBV14 combines with J gene TRBJ1-1, with 8 bases aligning to TRBD1. The sequence was collected from a woman aged 25 to 39 with Graves' ophthalmopathy. Material: blood. CDR3 region: CASSHLGTGNTEAFF. DNA for the CDR3: TGTGCCAGCAGCCACCTAGGGACAGGGAACACTGAAGCTTTCTTT. Filled out from reference TRBV14 and TRBJ1-1, the complete variable domain reads EAGVTQFPSHSVIEKGQTVTLRCDPISGHDNLYWYRRVMGKEIKFLLHFVKESKQDESGMPNNRFLAERTGGTYSTLKVQPAELEDSGVYFCASSHLGTGNTEAFFGQGTRLTVV.